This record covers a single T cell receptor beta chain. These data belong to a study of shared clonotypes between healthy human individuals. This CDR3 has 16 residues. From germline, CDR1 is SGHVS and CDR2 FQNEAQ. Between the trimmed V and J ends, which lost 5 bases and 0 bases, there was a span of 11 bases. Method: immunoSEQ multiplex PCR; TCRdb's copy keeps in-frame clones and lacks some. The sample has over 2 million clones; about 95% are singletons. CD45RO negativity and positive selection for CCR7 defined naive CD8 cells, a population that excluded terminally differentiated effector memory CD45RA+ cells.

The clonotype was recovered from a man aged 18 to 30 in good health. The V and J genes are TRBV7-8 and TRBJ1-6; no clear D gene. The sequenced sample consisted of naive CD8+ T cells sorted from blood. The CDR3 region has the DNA TGTGCCAGCAGCCCCGTATCCGACTCCTATAATTCACCCCTCCACTTT. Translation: CASSPVSDSYNSPLHF.